This TCR beta chain originates from a study of cytomegalovirus exposure and HLA in healthy donors. Germline CDR1 is MRHNA and CDR2 is SNTAGT. Deletions cut 10 bases from V and 10 bases from J, with 25 bases between. This CDR3 spans 14 amino acids. Vbeta (60) and Jbeta (13) primers were used in the PCR. Data came from immunoSEQ multiplex PCR; TCRdb stores just in-frame clones and leaves some out. The table includes roughly 240,000 clones, around 80% detected once. The specimen was PBMCs. The rearrangement joins TRBV6-4 to TRBJ1-2; a weak D match, TRBD1 (6 bases). This TCR came from a boy aged 5-17 years in good health and CMV-seronegative. Here the CDR3 reads CATYPPRGEPPYTF. Here the CDR3 DNA reads TGTGCCACCTACCCCCCCAGGGGCGAGCCGCCCTACACCTTC.